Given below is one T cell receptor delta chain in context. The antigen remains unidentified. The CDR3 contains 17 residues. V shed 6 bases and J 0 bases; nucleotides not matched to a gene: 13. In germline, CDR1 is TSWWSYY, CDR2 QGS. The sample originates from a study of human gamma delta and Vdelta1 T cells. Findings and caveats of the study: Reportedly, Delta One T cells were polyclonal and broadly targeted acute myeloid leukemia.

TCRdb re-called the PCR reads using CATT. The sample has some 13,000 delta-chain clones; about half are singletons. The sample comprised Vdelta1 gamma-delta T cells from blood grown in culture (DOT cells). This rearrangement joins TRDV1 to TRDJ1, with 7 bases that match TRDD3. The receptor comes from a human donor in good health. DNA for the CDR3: TGTGCTCTTGGACCCCGGGGCAGGGGATATTACACCGATAAACTCATCTTT. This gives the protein CALGPRGRGYYTDKLIF.